The TCR beta chain under discussion was sequenced for a study of blood T cell repertoires in COVID-19. Generated by immunoSEQ multiplex PCR, the TCRdb table keeps only in-frame clones and is missing some. Altogether 300,000 to 400,000 clones are present, 88% being singletons, with the ten largest covering 1.2%. CDR1 MRHNA and CDR2 SNTAGT come from the germline V gene. The CDR3 is 14 residues long. Trimming stripped 2 bases from V and 7 bases from J, with 12 bases between. Researchers sorted participants into cohorts using their self-reported clinical history. The V call is TRBV6-4, the J call TRBJ1-5, with D possibly being TRBD1 (6 bases). Sequencing was carried out using PBMCs or T cells enriched from blood (not recorded which). This TCR was sampled from a woman aged 18-29 years who had recovered from COVID-19. The CDR3 sequence is CASSDEPGHQPQHF. CDR3 coding DNA: TGTGCCAGCAGTGACGAACCGGGACACCAGCCCCAGCATTTT.